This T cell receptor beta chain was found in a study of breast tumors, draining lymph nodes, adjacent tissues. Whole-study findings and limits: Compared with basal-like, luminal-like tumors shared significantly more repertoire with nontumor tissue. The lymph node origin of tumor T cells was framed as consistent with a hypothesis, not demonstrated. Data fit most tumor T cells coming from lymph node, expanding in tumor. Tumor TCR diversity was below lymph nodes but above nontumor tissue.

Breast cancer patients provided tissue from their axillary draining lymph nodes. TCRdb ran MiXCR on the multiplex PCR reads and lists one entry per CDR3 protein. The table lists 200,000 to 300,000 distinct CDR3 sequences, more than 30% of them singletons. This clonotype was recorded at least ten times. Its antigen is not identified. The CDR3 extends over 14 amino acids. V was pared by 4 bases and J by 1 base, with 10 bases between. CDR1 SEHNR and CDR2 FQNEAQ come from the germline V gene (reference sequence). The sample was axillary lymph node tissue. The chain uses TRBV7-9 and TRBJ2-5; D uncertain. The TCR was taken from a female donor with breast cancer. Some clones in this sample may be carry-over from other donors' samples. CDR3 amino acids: CASSSRRPQETQYF. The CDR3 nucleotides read TGTGCCAGCAGCTCTAGGCGGCCCCAAGAGACCCAGTACTTC.